Below, 21 T cell receptor beta chains from the same sample are listed, as sequenced in a study of T cells in Graves' hyperthyroidism and ophthalmopathy. It was RNA transcripts that yielded the amplified TCR beta CDR3 regions. An initial round of RT-PCR targeting the TCR CDR3 relied on the HTBI primer set. One entry per CDR3 protein results from TCRdb running MiXCR on the multiplex PCR reads. The sample lists about 540,000 distinct CDR3 sequences, around 42% occurring once. The sample consisted of peripheral blood or thyroid tissue (not recorded which). Receptors were obtained from a woman aged 18 to 35 with Graves' hyperthyroidism.

The chain carries TRBV7-2 and TRBJ2-3; no firm D call. The CDR3 has 13 residues. Deletions cut 5 bases from V and 5 bases from J, with 11 bases between. Looked up from germline, CDR1 is SGHTA and CDR2 is FQGNSA. The CDR3 reads CASSPTVEDTQYF. CDR3 coding DNA: TGTGCCAGCAGCCCCACGGTCGAAGATACGCAGTATTTT.

For this clonotype: Just one base apart from a much larger clone, this may be a read error. The chain couples TRBV7-9 to TRBJ1-6; D is possibly TRBD1 (6 bases). V shed 4 bases and J shed 7 bases, with 11 bases lying between them. This CDR3 spans 14 amino acids. Germline CDR1 SEHNR, CDR2 FQNEAQ (reference sequence). The CDR3 loop reads CASSSGGANSPLHF. CDR3 nucleotide sequence: TGTGCCAGCAGCTCGGGGGGGGCCAATTCACCCCTCCACTTT.

The chain links TRBV3-1 to TRBJ1-6, with no clear D. This CDR3 comprises 14 residues. CDR1 is LGHDT, CDR2 YNNKEL, per germline (reference sequence). V lost 0 bases, J lost 11 bases, and 11 bases lay in between. CDR3 sequence (DNA): TGTGCCAGCAGCCAAGATTTCGGGGTTGCACCCCTCCACTTT. Protein sequence: CASSQDFGVAPLHF.

This clonotype was counted only a few times. The gene calls are TRBV7-2 and TRBJ1-3, with a possible D match to TRBD1 (6 bases). Trimming stripped 5 bases from V and 4 bases from J, with 15 bases between. Germline V gene sequence: CDR1 SGHTA, CDR2 FQGNSA. This CDR3 is 15 amino acids long. The CDR3 DNA follows: TGTGCCAGCAGCCTATTCACAGGGACCGGAAACACCATATATTTT. Residues: CASSLFTGTGNTIYF. Complete variable domain (other parts from reference TRBV7-2 and TRBJ1-3): GAGVSQSPSNKVTEKGKDVELRCDPISGHTALYWYRQSLGQGLEFLIYFQGNSAPDKSGLPSDRFSAERTGGSVSTLTIQRTQQEDSAVYLCASSLFTGTGNTIYFGEGSWLTVV.

The count of this clonotype is one. The chain is built from TRBV15 and TRBJ1-1; the match to TRBD1 covers 7 bases. Germline V gene sequence: CDR1 LNHNV, CDR2 YYDKDF (reference sequence). The CDR3 runs to 15 residues. Germline trimming cut 2 bases from V and 7 bases from J; bases unmatched to any gene: 10. CDR3 region: CATSRHRGPKDEAFF. CDR3 in DNA: TGTGCCACCAGCAGACACAGGGGCCCCAAGGATGAAGCTTTCTTT.

Comments on this clonotype: An end of the junction differs from the germline gene, which may be a read error. The chain has TRBV24-1 and TRBJ2-7; 10 bases match TRBD2. CDR3 length equals 12 residues. CDR1 and CDR2 (germline): KGHDR, SFDVKD. The CDR3 sequence: CASSPSAGGPYF. DNA of the CDR3: TGTGCCAGCAGTCCATCAGCGGGAGGGCCGTACTTC.

V usage is TRBV25-1 and J usage is TRBJ1-4, with no clear D. This CDR3 has 16 amino acids. Trimming took 8 bases from V and 0 from J, leaving 16 bases between them. Germline V gene lookup returns CDR1 MGHDK and CDR2 SYGVNS. CDR3 residues: CASSPTRTATNEKLFF. The CDR3 bases are TGTGCCAGCTCACCAACTAGGACCGCAACTAATGAAAAACTGTTTTTT.

This chain connects TRBV15 to TRBJ2-7; 7 positions match TRBD1. This CDR3 region has 16 residues. Trimming took 0 bases from V and 0 from J; bases not matched to a gene: 5. Germline CDR1 is LNHNV and CDR2 is YYDKDF (reference sequence). Here the CDR3 DNA reads TGTGCCACCAGCAGAGATCGGACAGGAAGCTCCTACGAGCAGTACTTC. Translation gives CATSRDRTGSSYEQYF.

The table lists this clonotype with a few counts. The DNA for the CDR3 is TGTGCCACCAGCAGAGATTTGGGACTAGCGGGAGGCTCCTACGAGCAGTACTTC. Encoded protein: CATSRDLGLAGGSYEQYF. V usage is TRBV15 and J usage is TRBJ2-7, with 15 bases fitting TRBD2. After removal of 0 bases from V and 0 bases from J, the junction contained 3 bases not matched to a gene. CDR3 length equals 18 residues. Looked up from germline, CDR1 is LNHNV and CDR2 is YYDKDF (reference sequence).

This clonotype showed up just a few times. The chain carries TRBV20-1 and TRBJ1-5; D unclear. The CDR3 contains 14 residues. The V end was cut by 2 bases, the J end by 1 base, with 9 bases between. From germline, CDR1 is DFQATT and CDR2 SNEGSKA (reference sequence). CDR3 amino acids: CSARRPSSNQPQHF. The CDR3 coding sequence is TGCAGTGCTAGACGACCTTCGAGCAATCAGCCCCAGCATTTT.

The V call is TRBV3-1, the J call TRBJ1-1, with D possibly TRBD1 on 6 matching bases. V lost 2 bases to trimming and J lost 8 bases, with 12 bases between them. The V gene's germline CDR1 is LGHDT and CDR2 YNNKEL (reference sequence). The CDR3 is 13 amino acids. The CDR3 DNA sequence: TGTGCCAGCAGCCAATTGTCTGGGACAGAAGCTTTCTTT. It encodes CASSQLSGTEAFF. Using reference TRBV3-1 and TRBJ1-1 for the parts outside the CDR3, the full variable domain is DTAVSQTPKYLVTQMGNDKSIKCEQNLGHDTMYWYKQDSKKFLKIMFSYNNKELIINETVPNRFSPKSPDKAHLNLHINSLELGDSAVYFCASSQLSGTEAFFGQGTRLTVV.

The rearrangement joins TRBV7-6 to TRBJ2-6, with D perhaps matching TRBD1 or TRBD2 (6 bases each). Germline V lookup: CDR1 SGHVS, CDR2 FNYEAQ. Trimming removed 6 bases from V and 2 bases from J, with 14 bases in between. The CDR3 has 16 residues. CDR3: CASSQGGTTGANVLTF. The CDR3 DNA is TGTGCCAGCAGTCAAGGGGGGACCACTGGGGCCAACGTCCTGACTTTC.

This clonotype occurred many times. The V and J genes are TRBV29-1 and TRBJ1-1, with 8 nucleotides matching TRBD1. The CDR3 sequence is 14 residues long. The V segment lost 6 bases and the J segment 1 base; nucleotides outside the gene matches: 7. The germline V gene has CDR1 SQVTM and CDR2 ANQGSEA. The CDR3 nucleotides are TGCAGCGTGTGTCCCAGGGGGCAGAACACTGAAGCTTTCTTT. This codes for CSVCPRGQNTEAFF.

Note on this clonotype: Compared with germline, one end of the junction differs, possibly owing to a read error. This chain connects TRBV24-1 to TRBJ1-2; TRBD1 matches 9 bases. CDR1 and CDR2 (germline): KGHDR, SFDVKD. The CDR3 sequence is 16 residues long. The CDR3 here is CASSYYRQGVSYGYTF. The CDR3 region has the DNA TGTGCCAGCAGTTACTACAGACAGGGGGTGTCCTATGGCTACACCTTC.

This chain links TRBV6-5 with TRBJ1-3; no clear D. The germline CDR1 and CDR2 sequences are MNHEY and SVGAGI. The V end lost 4 bases, the J end lost 1 base, and 11 bases lay between the germline ends. The CDR3 has 15 amino acids. In nucleotides, the CDR3 is TGTGCCAGCAGTTTATCGCGGGGTTCTGGAAACACCATATATTTT. This encodes CASSLSRGSGNTIYF.

This sequence joins TRBV6-5 and TRBJ2-5, with D perhaps TRBD1 (6 bases). From germline, CDR1 is MNHEY and CDR2 SVGAGI. CDR3 length: 13 residues. Trimming pared 10 bases from V and 2 bases from J, leaving 14 bases between. DNA of the CDR3: TGTGCCATCAGGGGACAAGGGCAAGAGACCCAGTACTTC. Protein sequence: CAIRGQGQETQYF.

As for this clonotype: One base away lies a much larger clone, so this may be a sequencing read error. This sequence joins TRBV29-1 and TRBJ1-2; D remains ambiguous. The CDR3 spans 12 residues. Germline values: CDR1 SQVTM, CDR2 ANQGSEA. V shed 6 bases and J shed 0 bases, with 8 bases lying between them. Here the CDR3 reads CSVTSTNYGYTF. CDR3 DNA: TGCAGCGTCACCAGCACTAACTATGGCTACACCTTC.

This clonotype was found many times. The CDR3 DNA follows: TGTGCCAGCAGCTTCCAGGACCAAGAGACCCAGTACTTC. Amino acids: CASSFQDQETQYF. The chain employs TRBV7-9 and TRBJ2-5; D not certain. This CDR3 comprises 13 residues. From germline, CDR1 is SEHNR and CDR2 FQNEAQ (reference sequence). The V and J ends lost 3 bases and 0 bases respectively, with 5 bases between them.

This clonotype was counted a single time. This chain joins TRBV5-6 and TRBJ1-5; 11 positions match TRBD1. The CDR3 consists of 14 residues. J was trimmed by 6 bases and V by 6 bases; bases with no gene match: 5. Germline V gene data show CDR1 as SGHDT and CDR2 as YYEEEE. The CDR3 reads CASKGQGGTQPQHF. CDR3 in DNA: TGTGCCAGCAAGGGACAGGGGGGAACTCAGCCCCAGCATTTT.

The chain couples TRBV5-1 to TRBJ2-2; 8 bases are a match to TRBD2. Germline V gene data show CDR1 as SGHRS and CDR2 as YFSETQ. J lost 5 bases, V lost 1 base, and 4 bases had no gene match. The CDR3 has 15 amino acids. DNA of the CDR3: TGCGCCAGCAGCTTGCGGGAGGGCCGTACCGGGGAGCTGTTTTTT. This gives the protein CASSLREGRTGELFF.

V gene TRBV20-1 combines with J gene TRBJ1-5, with 9 bases that match TRBD1. Trimming took 1 base from V and 6 from J; bases not matched to a gene: 7. CDR1 and CDR2 (germline): DFQATT, SNEGSKA (reference sequence). The CDR3 is 15 amino acids. In DNA form, the CDR3 reads TGCAGTGCTAGAGCGGGGACAGGGTGGCCTCAGCCCCAGCATTTT. This encodes CSARAGTGWPQPQHF.